Below are 6 T cell receptor beta chains sequenced from a single sample in a study of T cells after yellow fever vaccination. A single record per CDR3 protein comes from TCRdb applying MiXCR to the 5' RACE reads. The table lists around 320,000 distinct CDR3 sequences, roughly 10% of them singletons. The sequencing used CD4+ T cells sorted from PBMCs, collected 45 days after the yellow fever booster vaccination. The receptors come from a man aged 18 to 29 who received the YFV17D yellow fever vaccine.

The chain links TRBV28 to TRBJ1-6; 11 bases agree with TRBD1. J lost 9 bases, V lost 2 bases, and 0 bases had no gene match. Germline values: CDR1 MDHEN, CDR2 SYDVKM. The length of the CDR3 is 14 residues. The CDR3: CASSLGTGGSPLHF. The DNA for the CDR3 is TGTGCCAGCAGTTTAGGGACAGGGGGTTCACCCCTCCACTTT. The full variable domain, in which reference TRBV28 and TRBJ1-6 provide the parts outside the CDR3, is DVKVTQSSRYLVKRTGEKVFLECVQDMDHENMFWYRQDPGLGLRLIYFSYDVKMKEKGDIPEGYSVSREKKERFSLILESASTNQTSMYLCASSLGTGGSPLHFGNGTRLTVT.

This clonotype was found a few times. The chain is built from TRBV5-4 and TRBJ1-1; possible D gene TRBD1, 6 bases. This CDR3 is 16 amino acids long. V lost 4 bases and J lost 0, with 16 bases in between. Looked up from germline, CDR1 is SGHNT and CDR2 is YYREEE (reference sequence). The CDR3 nucleotides are TGTGCCAGCAGCCCTGGGGGGGCCGCGATGAACACTGAAGCTTTCTTT. It is translated as CASSPGGAAMNTEAFF.

The sample holds a few counts of this clonotype. The CDR3 spells CASSPLGFSTEAFF. As DNA, the CDR3 is TGTGCCAGCAGCCCATTAGGCTTCTCCACTGAAGCTTTCTTT. This sequence joins TRBV7-2 and TRBJ1-1; D gene uncertain. V gave up 5 bases and J gave up 4 bases, with 14 bases separating them. The CDR3 is 14 amino acids. CDR1 is SGHTA and CDR2 is FQGNSA in the germline V gene.

The chain employs TRBV6-2 or TRBV6-3 and TRBJ2-7; 9 bases line up with TRBD2. The V and J ends lost 2 bases and 3 bases, in that order; junction bases with no gene match: 2. The CDR3 runs 14 residues. Germline V lookup: CDR1 MNHEY, CDR2 SVGEGT. The CDR3 nucleotides read TGTGCCAGCAGTTACGGCGGGGGGGTCTACGAGCAGTACTTC. Its protein is CASSYGGGVYEQYF.

This clonotype was detected a few times. The chain recombines TRBV7-9 with TRBJ1-2; tentative D call: TRBD1 (5 bases). The CDR3 has 13 residues. The germline V gene has CDR1 SEHNR and CDR2 FQNEAQ (reference sequence). Trimming left V 7 bases short and J 7 bases short, with 16 bases between. CDR3 DNA sequence: TGTGCCAGCACTACAGGACCCGGGGGTGGCTACACCTTC. This gives the protein CASTTGPGGGYTF.

The chain couples TRBV20-1 to TRBJ1-5; 9 bases are a match to TRBD1. The CDR3 contains 18 residues. Trimming cost V 1 base and J 0 bases; bases outside gene matches: 10. CDR1 DFQATT and CDR2 SNEGSKA come from the germline V gene (reference sequence). The CDR3: CSARAGTGWGLSNQPQHF. In nucleotides, the CDR3 is TGCAGTGCTAGAGCAGGGACAGGGTGGGGCCTTAGCAATCAGCCCCAGCATTTT.